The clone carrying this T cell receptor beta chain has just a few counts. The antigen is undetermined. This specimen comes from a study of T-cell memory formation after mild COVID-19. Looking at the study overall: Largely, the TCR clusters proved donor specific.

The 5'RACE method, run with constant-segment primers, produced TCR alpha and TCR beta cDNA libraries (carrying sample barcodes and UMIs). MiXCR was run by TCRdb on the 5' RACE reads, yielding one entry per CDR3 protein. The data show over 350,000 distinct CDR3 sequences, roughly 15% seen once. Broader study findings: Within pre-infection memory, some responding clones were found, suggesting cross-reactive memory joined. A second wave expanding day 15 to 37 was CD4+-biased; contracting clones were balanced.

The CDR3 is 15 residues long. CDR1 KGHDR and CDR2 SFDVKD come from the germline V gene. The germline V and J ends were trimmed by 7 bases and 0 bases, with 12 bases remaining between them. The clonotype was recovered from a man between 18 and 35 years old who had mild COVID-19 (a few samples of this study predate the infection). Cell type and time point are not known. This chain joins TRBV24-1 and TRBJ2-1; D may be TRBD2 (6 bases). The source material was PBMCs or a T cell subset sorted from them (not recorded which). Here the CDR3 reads CATSRRGSSYNEQFF. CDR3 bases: TGTGCCACCAGCCGGAGGGGATCCTCCTACAATGAGCAGTTCTTC.